The 6 T cell receptor beta chains in this list originate from one sample, sequenced in a study of T cell responses to AZD1222 COVID-19 vaccine. The repertoire was sequenced with immunoSEQ multiplex PCR; TCRdb's copy has only in-frame clones and lacks some. Of 130,000 or so clones listed, about 91% were seen once; the top ten hold around 1.9%. Sequences were derived from peripheral blood, sampled on day 0 of AZD1222 vaccination. All receptors come from an adult in good health.

J is TRBJ2-7 and V is TRBV5-1, with 7 bases fitting TRBD1. The length of the CDR3 is 16 residues. The J segment lost 4 bases and the V segment lost 4 bases, leaving 14 bases of the junction unmatched. Per germline, CDR1 SGHRS and CDR2 YFSETQ. In DNA, the CDR3 is TGCGCCAGCAGCCCCTTTCCTGACAGGGCAAGTTACGAGCAGTACTTC. It codes for CASSPFPDRASYEQYF.

The chain has TRBV19 and TRBJ1-1; D possibly corresponds to TRBD1 (5 bases). This CDR3 is built from 11 residues. Germline CDR1 LNHDA, CDR2 SQIVND (reference sequence). V was pared by 10 bases and J by 8 bases, with 14 bases between. CDR3 in amino acids: CATKGQPEAFF. The CDR3 coding sequence is TGTGCCACCAAGGGGCAGCCAGAAGCTTTCTTT.

The V and J genes are TRBV4-3 and TRBJ2-3; a weak D match, TRBD1 (5 bases). CDR1 and CDR2 (germline): LGHNA, YSLEER. Trimming took off 1 base at V and 4 bases at J, with 9 bases between the two ends. The CDR3 loop spans 14 amino acids. The DNA for the CDR3 is TGCGCCAGCAGCCAAGGCAGGGTGGCAGATACGCAGTATTTT. Its translation is CASSQGRVADTQYF.

V gene TRBV28 combines with J gene TRBJ1-3, with a weak D call TRBD1 (6 bases). Trimming removed 6 bases at V and 1 base at J, with 16 bases between. Germline CDR1 MDHEN, CDR2 SYDVKM. CDR3 length: 16 amino acids. For the CDR3, the DNA is TGTGCCAGCAGCAAAGGGGGGTCGGGATCTGGAAACACCATATATTTT. Amino acids: CASSKGGSGSGNTIYF.

The rearrangement joins TRBV7-2 to TRBJ1-2; possible D gene TRBD1, 6 bases. V lost 2 bases, J lost 8 bases, and 21 bases lay in between. CDR3 length equals 16 residues. In germline, CDR1 is SGHTA, CDR2 FQGNSA. The CDR3 region has the DNA TGTGCCAGCAGCTTAAGTCTTTGGGCAGGGGTTGTAGGCTACACCTTC. Translated: CASSLSLWAGVVGYTF.

V usage is TRBV6-4 and J usage is TRBJ1-6, with D hard to call. Germline-derived CDR1 and CDR2 are MRHNA and SNTAGT. The CDR3 covers 13 residues. The V end lost 5 bases, the J end lost 8 bases, and 10 bases lay between the germline ends. CDR3 nucleotides: TGTGCCAGCAGTAAAGACGCCTATTCACCCCTCCACTTT. Translating gives CASSKDAYSPLHF.